One T cell receptor beta chain is described in this entry. Repertoires were generated with immunoSEQ multiplex PCR, while TCRdb's copy carries only in-frame clones and drops some. This table holds some 180,000 clones, roughly 89% found once. The sample is drawn from a study of blood T cell repertoires in COVID-19. CDR1 and CDR2 (germline): MNHNS, SASEGT. J gave up 5 bases and V 3 bases, and 14 bases lay outside the gene matches. The CDR3 length is 17 residues. The specimen sequenced was peripheral blood. The source of this sequence is a man over 45 with acute or convalescent COVID-19. J is TRBJ1-2 and V is TRBV6-1; 8 nucleotides agree with TRBD1. This CDR3 is CASSDLPLPQGDYGYTF. The CDR3 DNA follows: TGTGCCAGCAGTGACCTACCACTTCCACAGGGGGATTATGGCTACACCTTC.